The 30 T cell receptor beta chains below all came from one sample that was sequenced in a study of brain T cells in children with intractable seizures. Here immunoSEQ multiplex PCR was the method, and the copy in TCRdb shows in-frame clones only, minus some. The sample contains hundreds of thousands of clones, over 90% of which appear only once. Specified time point: blood from clinic visit 5 months post-surgery; TSC patient then seizure free. This specimen consisted of peripheral blood, obtained roughly 5 months after surgery. These receptors all come from a boy less than two years old with tuberous sclerosis and intractable seizures.

This sequence joins TRBV7-9 and TRBJ1-5, with a weak D call TRBD1 (5 bases). The CDR3 spans 15 residues. Trimming shortened V by 3 bases and J by 7 bases, and 16 bases separated the two germline ends. Looked up from germline, CDR1 is SEHNR and CDR2 is FQNEAQ (reference sequence). CDR3 DNA: TGTGCCAGCAGCTTTGGAGGGGAGGAAGGACAGCCCCAGCATTTT. This encodes CASSFGGEEGQPQHF.

V is TRBV29-1 and J is TRBJ1-1; tentatively, D is TRBD1 (5 bases). Trimming took off 4 bases at V and 5 bases at J, with 17 bases between the two ends. The germline gives CDR1 SQVTM, CDR2 ANQGSEA. The CDR3 runs to 14 residues. The CDR3 loop is CSVAGTVGVTEAFF. In nucleotides, the CDR3 is TGCAGCGTTGCGGGGACGGTGGGGGTAACTGAAGCTTTCTTT.

The chain's CDR3 is CASSPGLSANTGELFF. For the CDR3, the DNA is TGCGCCAGCAGCCCCGGTTTATCTGCGAACACCGGGGAGCTGTTTTTT. The gene calls are TRBV5-1 and TRBJ2-2; D gene ambiguous. The CDR3 contains 16 residues. Trimming removed 4 bases from V and 0 bases from J, with 13 bases in between. The germline V gene encodes CDR1 SGHRS and CDR2 YFSETQ.

The chain combines TRBV5-1 with TRBJ1-2, with D perhaps TRBD1 (5 bases). Trimming removed 1 base at V and 8 bases at J, with 15 bases between. The CDR3 runs 14 residues. CDR1 is SGHRS, CDR2 YFSETQ, per germline. CDR3 sequence reads: CASSLKSGNLGYTF. Here the CDR3 DNA reads TGCGCCAGCAGCTTGAAGTCAGGGAATTTGGGCTACACCTTC.

The CDR3 protein is CASSLAGYRGGEQYF. In DNA, the CDR3 is TGTGCCAGCAGCTTAGCCGGCTACAGGGGCGGTGAGCAGTACTTC. The chain joins TRBV7-2 to TRBJ2-7; TRBD1 matches 7 bases. The CDR3 is made up of 15 amino acids. The J segment lost 7 bases and the V segment lost 0 bases, leaving 9 bases of the junction unmatched. The germline gives CDR1 SGHTA, CDR2 FQGNSA.

The CDR3 sequence is CASSLMGLAQDNEQFF. DNA of the CDR3: TGTGCCAGCAGCCTAATGGGACTAGCGCAAGACAATGAGCAGTTCTTC. This chain uses TRBV7-9 with TRBJ2-1, with 10 bases identical to TRBD2. Germline lookup yields CDR1 SEHNR and CDR2 FQNEAQ (reference sequence). The V segment lost 5 bases and the J segment 5 bases; nucleotides outside the gene matches: 9. The CDR3 is 16 amino acids.

The rearrangement joins TRBV6-5 to TRBJ1-6; D uncertain. The V and J ends lost 0 bases and 12 bases respectively, with 12 bases between them. This CDR3 has 14 amino acids. Per germline, CDR1 MNHEY and CDR2 SVGAGI. The CDR3 reads CASSYSKAGGPLHF. The DNA for the CDR3 is TGTGCCAGCAGTTACTCGAAGGCCGGTGGACCCCTCCACTTT.

In DNA form, the CDR3 reads TGTGCCAGCAGTTTTGGGGGGGACAGGGACACCTACGAGCAGTACTTC. It encodes CASSFGGDRDTYEQYF. The chain joins TRBV28 to TRBJ2-7; 9 positions match TRBD1. Germline CDR1 and CDR2: MDHEN and SYDVKM. This CDR3 spans 16 amino acids. V lost 3 bases to trimming and J lost 2 bases; unmatched junction nucleotides: 8.

The chain uses TRBV30 and TRBJ1-6; tentatively, D is TRBD1 (6 bases). Trimming cost V 4 bases and J 7 bases, with 20 bases left between them. The CDR3 is made up of 16 amino acids. Per the germline V gene, CDR1 is GTSNPN and CDR2 is SVGIG (reference sequence). CDR3 DNA sequence: TGTGCCTGGACCCTGGGGGGGCGCTTTCGGAATTCACCCCTCCACTTT. The encoded protein is CAWTLGGRFRNSPLHF. The full variable domain, completed using reference TRBV30 and TRBJ1-6, is SQTIHQWPATLVQPVGSPLSLECTVEGTSNPNLYWYRQAAGRGLQLLFYSVGIGQISSEVPQNLSASRPQDRQFILSSKKLLLSDSGFYLCAWTLGGRFRNSPLHFGNGTRLTVT.

V is TRBV6-5 and J is TRBJ1-5; D remains ambiguous. CDR1 and CDR2 (germline): MNHEY, SVGAGI. This CDR3 comprises 14 residues. Trimming removed 5 bases at V and 5 bases at J, with 13 bases between. CDR3 in amino acids: CASSRDREHQPQHF. CDR3 DNA sequence: TGTGCCAGCAGTCGCGATCGAGAACATCAGCCCCAGCATTTT.

V and J are TRBV24-1 and TRBJ2-5; 12 positions agree with TRBD2. J lost 3 bases, V lost 2 bases, and 3 bases had no gene match. CDR1 and CDR2 (germline): KGHDR, SFDVKD. The CDR3 spans 16 residues. The CDR3 loop is CATSDSGLAGEETQYF. CDR3 in DNA: TGTGCCACCAGTGATTCGGGACTAGCGGGCGAAGAGACCCAGTACTTC.

The CDR3 here is CASSLDLSSYNEQFF. CDR3 DNA sequence: TGTGCCAGCAGTTTGGACCTTTCCTCCTACAATGAGCAGTTCTTC. This sequence joins TRBV2 and TRBJ2-1; the D is unclear. Germline CDR1 reads SNHLY; CDR2 reads FYNNEI. V was clipped by 5 bases and J by 0 bases, with 11 bases between them. CDR3 length equals 15 residues.

The gene calls are TRBV5-1 and TRBJ1-3, with D unresolved. The germline V and J ends were trimmed by 0 bases and 0 bases, with 4 bases remaining between them. This CDR3 comprises 14 residues. From germline, CDR1 is SGHRS and CDR2 YFSETQ. CDR3 protein: CASSLAVSGNTIYF. CDR3 DNA sequence: TGCGCCAGCAGCTTGGCGGTCTCTGGAAACACCATATATTTT.

On this clone: The sample has other DNA sequences that encode this CDR3 too. The chain is built from TRBV19 and TRBJ1-2, with D hard to call. V lost 2 bases and J lost 4, with 5 bases in between. CDR3 size: 12 residues. Germline V gene data show CDR1 as LNHDA and CDR2 as SQIVND (reference sequence). DNA of the CDR3: TGTGCCAGTAGTATAATGGGCTATGGCTACACCTTC. Amino acid sequence: CASSIMGYGYTF.

The chain links TRBV27 to TRBJ2-2, with 9 nucleotides matching TRBD1. V lost 1 base, J lost 6 bases, and 3 bases stayed unmatched. CDR1 is MNHEY, CDR2 SMNVEV, per germline (reference sequence). The CDR3 spans 15 residues. The CDR3 DNA reads as TGTGCCAGCAGTTTATGGACAGGGGACGCCGGGGAGCTGTTTTTT. This translates into CASSLWTGDAGELFF.

This chain joins TRBV19 and TRBJ2-1; 9 nucleotides align to TRBD1. Germline-derived CDR1 and CDR2 are LNHDA and SQIVND (reference sequence). Germline trimming cut 2 bases from V and 5 bases from J; bases unmatched to any gene: 4. The length of the CDR3 is 15 residues. CDR3 nucleotides: TGTGCCAGTAGTATAATAGGACAGGGGAACAATGAGCAGTTCTTC. As protein: CASSIIGQGNNEQFF. Using reference TRBV19 and TRBJ2-1 for the parts outside the CDR3, the full variable domain is DGGITQSPKYLFRKEGQNVTLSCEQNLNHDAMYWYRQDPGQGLRLIYYSQIVNDFQKGDIAEGYSVSREKKESFPLTVTSAQKNPTAFYLCASSIIGQGNNEQFFGPGTRLTVL.

This clone was detected only once. The V gene is TRBV3-1 (or the pseudogene TRBV3-2), the J gene TRBJ2-2, with 8 nucleotides matching TRBD2. Germline lookup yields CDR1 LGHDT and CDR2 YNNKEL (reference sequence). This CDR3 region has 16 residues. Trimming took 3 bases from V and 5 from J; bases not matched to a gene: 8. The CDR3 coding sequence is TGTGCCAGCAGCCAGCAAGCGGGGGCGGGGACCGGGGAGCTGTTTTTT. Its translation is CASSQQAGAGTGELFF.

The gene calls are TRBV5-1 and TRBJ1-1; D might be TRBD1 (5 bases). V shed 0 bases and J shed 11 bases, with 11 bases lying between them. The CDR3 is 12 amino acids. Looked up from germline, CDR1 is SGHRS and CDR2 is YFSETQ. CDR3 sequence (DNA): TGCGCCAGCAGCTTGGAGGCAGGGAGGGCTTTCTTT. This sequence encodes CASSLEAGRAFF.

The V call is TRBV24-1, the J call TRBJ1-1; D is unclear. Germline assignment: CDR1 KGHDR and CDR2 SFDVKD. The CDR3 loop spans 12 amino acids. V lost 3 bases, J lost 8 bases, and 9 bases lay in between. The CDR3 here is CATSDGVGEAFF. The CDR3 region has the DNA TGTGCCACCAGTGATGGGGTTGGGGAAGCTTTCTTT.

This clone showed up just once. This chain uses TRBV4-1 with TRBJ2-5, with no clear D. Germline-derived CDR1 and CDR2 are MGHRA and YSYEKL. The CDR3 has 19 residues. Trimming shortened V by 3 bases and J by 2 bases, and 25 bases separated the two germline ends. This CDR3 reads CASSHASGSWQRKQETQYF. The CDR3 coding sequence is TGCGCCAGCAGCCATGCCTCCGGTAGTTGGCAGCGAAAGCAAGAGACCCAGTACTTC.

This clone has a single count. J is TRBJ1-2 and V is TRBV10-3; TRBD1 matches at 9 bases. Losses at the gene ends were 3 bases for V and 8 bases for J; bases not matched to a gene: 13. CDR1 is ENHRY, CDR2 SYGVKD, per germline. The CDR3 spans 16 residues. CDR3 DNA sequence: TGTGCCATCAGTGAAGGGACAGGGCTGAATTTTAGGGGCTACACCTTC. Amino acid sequence: CAISEGTGLNFRGYTF.

The chain uses TRBV30 and TRBJ2-2; D not certain. Germline V lookup: CDR1 GTSNPN, CDR2 SVGIG (reference sequence). V was cut by 0 bases and J by 3 bases, with 8 bases left in between. This CDR3 region has 14 residues. This chain's CDR3 is CAWSVGRHTGELFF. The CDR3 DNA follows: TGTGCCTGGAGTGTAGGACGGCACACCGGGGAGCTGTTTTTT.

The chain uses TRBV6-5 and TRBJ2-7, with 9 bases identical to TRBD1. J gave up 6 bases and V 8 bases, and 11 bases lay outside the gene matches. The CDR3 totals 14 residues. Germline assignment: CDR1 MNHEY and CDR2 SVGAGI. The CDR3 DNA reads TGTGCCAGCGGGGGGACAGGGACATTTGTCGAGCAGTACTTC. Encoded protein: CASGGTGTFVEQYF.

The chain carries TRBV25-1 and TRBJ2-7; perhaps TRBD1 as D (6 bases). The CDR3 extends over 13 amino acids. V was shortened by 4 bases and J by 12 bases, with 19 bases between the two germline ends. Germline CDR1 MGHDK, CDR2 SYGVNS. CDR3 coding DNA: TGTGCCAGCAGTGGGGCTGACAGGTACCGCCTGTACTTC. It specifies CASSGADRYRLYF.

CDR3 protein: CASSTGHGGQCQPQHF. CDR3 bases: TGTGCCAGCAGCACCGGACATGGGGGTCAATGTCAGCCCCAGCATTTT. The chain joins TRBV21-1 to TRBJ1-5. TRBV21-1 is a documented pseudogene. The CDR3 runs 16 residues.

V usage is TRBV12-3 or TRBV12-4 and J usage is TRBJ1-1; D gene unclear. Trimming took 3 bases from V and 6 from J, leaving 5 bases between them. The CDR3 totals 11 residues. The CDR3 sequence is CASSFSSEAFF. The CDR3 DNA follows: TGTGCCAGCAGTTTTTCCTCTGAAGCTTTCTTT.

V gene TRBV18 combines with J gene TRBJ2-2; D might be TRBD1 (6 bases). Trimming took off 0 bases at V and 5 bases at J, with 10 bases between the two ends. The CDR3 runs to 15 residues. CDR1 KGHSH and CDR2 LQKENI come from the germline V gene. This CDR3 is CASSPPWGQTGELFF. CDR3 coding DNA: TGTGCCAGCTCACCACCTTGGGGGCAAACCGGGGAGCTGTTTTTT.

The V call is TRBV19, the J call TRBJ2-7, with 8 bases identical to TRBD1. The V gene end was trimmed by 3 bases and the J gene end by 3 bases; junction bases not matched to a gene: 4. The CDR3 sequence is 14 residues long. In germline, CDR1 is LNHDA, CDR2 SQIVND (reference sequence). The CDR3 bases are TGTGCCAGTAGTATGGGACAGGAAGTCTACGAGCAGTACTTC. This sequence encodes CASSMGQEVYEQYF.

This chain links TRBV11-2 with TRBJ2-1; 11 bases align to TRBD2. The CDR3 runs to 14 residues. J was trimmed by 7 bases and V by 3 bases; bases with no gene match: 2. CDR1 and CDR2 (germline): SGHAT, FQNNGV. In nucleotides, the CDR3 is TGTGCCAGCAGCTTGGGACTAGCGGAGAATGAGCAGTTCTTC. Protein: CASSLGLAENEQFF.

A remark on this clone: In the same sample, other DNA sequences code for this CDR3. The chain employs TRBV5-1 and TRBJ1-2; D uncertain. CDR1 SGHRS and CDR2 YFSETQ come from the germline V gene. This CDR3 contains 13 residues. The V end was cut by 0 bases, the J end by 2 bases, with 5 bases between. The CDR3 DNA is TGCGCCAGCAGCTTGGAACTGAACTATGGCTACACCTTC. This codes for CASSLELNYGYTF.